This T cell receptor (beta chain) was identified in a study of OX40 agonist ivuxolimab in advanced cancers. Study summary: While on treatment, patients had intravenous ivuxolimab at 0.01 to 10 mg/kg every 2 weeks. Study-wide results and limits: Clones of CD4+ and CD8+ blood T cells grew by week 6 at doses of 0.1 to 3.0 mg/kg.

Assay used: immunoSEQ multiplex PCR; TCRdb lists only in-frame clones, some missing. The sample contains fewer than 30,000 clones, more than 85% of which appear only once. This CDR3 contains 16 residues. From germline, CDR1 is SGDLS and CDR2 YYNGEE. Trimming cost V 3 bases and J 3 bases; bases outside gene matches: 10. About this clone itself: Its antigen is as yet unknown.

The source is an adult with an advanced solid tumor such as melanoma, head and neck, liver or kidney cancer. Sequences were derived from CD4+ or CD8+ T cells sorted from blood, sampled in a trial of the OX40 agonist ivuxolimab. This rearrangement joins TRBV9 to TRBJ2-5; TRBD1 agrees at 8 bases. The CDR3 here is CASSAARQTGEETQYF. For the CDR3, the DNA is TGTGCCAGCAGCGCCGCACGACAGACAGGGGAAGAGACCCAGTACTTC.